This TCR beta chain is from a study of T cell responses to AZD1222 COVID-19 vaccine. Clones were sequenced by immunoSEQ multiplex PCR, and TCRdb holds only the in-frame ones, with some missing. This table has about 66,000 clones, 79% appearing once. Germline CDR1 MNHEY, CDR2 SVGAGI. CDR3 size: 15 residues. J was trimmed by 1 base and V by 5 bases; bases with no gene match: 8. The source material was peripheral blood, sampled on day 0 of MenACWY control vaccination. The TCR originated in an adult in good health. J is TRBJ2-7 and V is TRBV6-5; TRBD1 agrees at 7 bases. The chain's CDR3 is CASSPRTGPSYEQYF. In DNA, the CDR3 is TGTGCCAGCAGTCCCCGGACAGGACCTTCCTACGAGCAGTACTTC.